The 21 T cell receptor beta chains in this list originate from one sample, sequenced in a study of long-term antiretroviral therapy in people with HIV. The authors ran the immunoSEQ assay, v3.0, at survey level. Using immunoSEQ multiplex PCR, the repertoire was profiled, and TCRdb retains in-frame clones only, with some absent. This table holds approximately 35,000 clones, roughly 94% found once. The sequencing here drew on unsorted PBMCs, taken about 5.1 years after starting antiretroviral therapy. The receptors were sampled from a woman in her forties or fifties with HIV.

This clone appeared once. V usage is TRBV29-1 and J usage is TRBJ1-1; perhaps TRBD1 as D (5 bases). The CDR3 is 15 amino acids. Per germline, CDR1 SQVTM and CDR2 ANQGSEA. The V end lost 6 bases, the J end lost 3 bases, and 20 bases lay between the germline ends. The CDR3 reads CSVHTSGKRHTEAFF. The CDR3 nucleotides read TGCAGCGTCCACACCTCAGGGAAAAGACACACTGAAGCTTTCTTT.

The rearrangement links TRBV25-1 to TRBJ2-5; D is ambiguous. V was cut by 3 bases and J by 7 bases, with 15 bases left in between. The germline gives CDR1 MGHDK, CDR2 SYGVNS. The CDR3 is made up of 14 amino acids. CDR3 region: CASSDRTRARTQYF. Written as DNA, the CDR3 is TGTGCCAGCAGTGACAGGACCCGGGCAAGGACCCAGTACTTC.

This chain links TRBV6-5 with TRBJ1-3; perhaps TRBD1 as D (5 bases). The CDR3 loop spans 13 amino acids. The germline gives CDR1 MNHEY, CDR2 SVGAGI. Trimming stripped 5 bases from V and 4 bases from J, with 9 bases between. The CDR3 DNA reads TGTGCCAGCAGTGGGGGGGGAGGAAACACCATATATTTT. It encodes CASSGGGGNTIYF.

The CDR3 DNA reads TGTGCCAGCAGTGAACGGGGGGCTAATGAAAAACTGTTTTTT. Its protein product is CASSERGANEKLFF. The V and J genes are TRBV6-1 and TRBJ1-4, with D perhaps TRBD1 (5 bases). The CDR3 is 14 amino acids. Deletions cut 2 bases from V and 3 bases from J, with 7 bases between. Germline CDR1 MNHNS, CDR2 SASEGT.

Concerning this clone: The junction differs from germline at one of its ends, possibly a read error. CDR3 bases: TGTGCCAGCAGTGTATCGTCAGTCAACTTCTTCTTC. Encoded protein: CASSVSSVNFFF. V is TRBV2 and J is TRBJ1-2; the D is unclear. Germline V gene lookup returns CDR1 SNHLY and CDR2 FYNNEI. CDR3 length: 12 residues.

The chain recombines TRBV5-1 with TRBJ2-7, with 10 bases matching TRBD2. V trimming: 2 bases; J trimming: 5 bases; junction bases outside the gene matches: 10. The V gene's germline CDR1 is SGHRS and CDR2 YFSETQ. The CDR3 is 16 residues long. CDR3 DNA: TGCGCCAGCAGCTTCGGTTCTAGCGGGGGTAACGACGAGCAGTACTTC. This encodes CASSFGSSGGNDEQYF.

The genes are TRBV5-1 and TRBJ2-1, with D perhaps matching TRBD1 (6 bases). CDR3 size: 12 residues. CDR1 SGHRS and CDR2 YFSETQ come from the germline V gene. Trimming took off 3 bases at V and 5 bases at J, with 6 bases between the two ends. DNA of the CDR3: TGCGCCAGCAGCTGGACAGACAATGAGCAGTTCTTC. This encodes CASSWTDNEQFF.

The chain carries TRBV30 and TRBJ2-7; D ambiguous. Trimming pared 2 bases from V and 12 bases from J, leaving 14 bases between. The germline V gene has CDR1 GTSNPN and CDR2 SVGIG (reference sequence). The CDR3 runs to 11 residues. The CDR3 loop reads CAWSLDTVGYF. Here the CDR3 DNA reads TGTGCCTGGAGTCTAGACACAGTAGGGTACTTC.

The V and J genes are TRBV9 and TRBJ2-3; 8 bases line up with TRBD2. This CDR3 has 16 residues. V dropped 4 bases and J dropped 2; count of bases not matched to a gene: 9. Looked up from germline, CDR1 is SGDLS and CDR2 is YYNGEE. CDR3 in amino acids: CASSLQRGRLTDTQYF. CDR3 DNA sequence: TGTGCCAGCAGCCTCCAGCGGGGGAGACTCACAGATACGCAGTATTTT.

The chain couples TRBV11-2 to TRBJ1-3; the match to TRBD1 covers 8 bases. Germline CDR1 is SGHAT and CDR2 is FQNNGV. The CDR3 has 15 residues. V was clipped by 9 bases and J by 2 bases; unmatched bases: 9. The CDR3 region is CASGDRGYAGNTIYF. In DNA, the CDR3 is TGTGCCAGTGGAGACAGGGGATACGCTGGAAACACCATATATTTT. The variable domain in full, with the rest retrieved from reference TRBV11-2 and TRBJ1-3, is EAGVAQSPRYKIIEKRQSVAFWCNPISGHATLYWYQQILGQGPKLLIQFQNNGVVDDSQLPKDRFSAERLKGVDSTLKIQPAKLEDSAVYLCASGDRGYAGNTIYFGEGSWLTVV.

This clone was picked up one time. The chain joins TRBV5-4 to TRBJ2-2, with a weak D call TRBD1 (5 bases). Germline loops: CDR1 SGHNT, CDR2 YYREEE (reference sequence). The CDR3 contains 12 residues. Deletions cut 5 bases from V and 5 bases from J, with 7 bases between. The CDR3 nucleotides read TGTGCCAGCAGTAGGGGAACCGGGGAGCTGTTTTTT. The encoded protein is CASSRGTGELFF.

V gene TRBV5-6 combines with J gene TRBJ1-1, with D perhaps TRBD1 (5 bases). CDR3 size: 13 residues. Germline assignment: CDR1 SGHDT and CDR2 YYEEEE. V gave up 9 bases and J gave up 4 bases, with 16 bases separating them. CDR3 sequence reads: CATGGGASTEAFF. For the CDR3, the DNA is TGTGCCACCGGAGGCGGGGCCAGCACTGAAGCTTTCTTT. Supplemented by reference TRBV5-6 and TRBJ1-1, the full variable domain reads DAGVTQSPTHLIKTRGQQVTLRCSPKSGHDTVSWYQQALGQGPQFIFQYYEEEERQRGNFPDRFSGHQFPNYSSELNVNALLLGDSALYLCATGGGASTEAFFGQGTRLTVV.

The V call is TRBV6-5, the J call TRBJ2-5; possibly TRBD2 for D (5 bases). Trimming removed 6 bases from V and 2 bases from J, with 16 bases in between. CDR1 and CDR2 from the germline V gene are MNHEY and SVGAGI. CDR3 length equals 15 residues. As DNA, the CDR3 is TGTGCCAGCAGGAGGGTTTTGGGATCACAAGAGACCCAGTACTTC. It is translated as CASRRVLGSQETQYF.

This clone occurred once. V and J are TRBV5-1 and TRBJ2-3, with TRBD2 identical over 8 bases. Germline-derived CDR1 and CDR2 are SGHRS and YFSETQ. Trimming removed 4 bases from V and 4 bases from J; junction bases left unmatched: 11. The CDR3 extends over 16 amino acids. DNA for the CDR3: TGCGCCAGCAGCCCCCTGGGGCGGGGGGATTCAGATACGCAGTATTTT. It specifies CASSPLGRGDSDTQYF.

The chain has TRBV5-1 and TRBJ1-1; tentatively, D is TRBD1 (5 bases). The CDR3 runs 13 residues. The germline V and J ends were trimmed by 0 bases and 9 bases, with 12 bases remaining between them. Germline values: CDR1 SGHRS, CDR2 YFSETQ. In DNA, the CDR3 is TGCGCCAGCAGCTTGGACCAACAGGCCCAAGCTTTCTTT. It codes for CASSLDQQAQAFF.

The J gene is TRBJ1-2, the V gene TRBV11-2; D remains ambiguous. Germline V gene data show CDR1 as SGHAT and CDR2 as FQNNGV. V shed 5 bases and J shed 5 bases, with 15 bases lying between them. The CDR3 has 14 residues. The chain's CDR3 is CASSSATYGYGYTF. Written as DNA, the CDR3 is TGTGCCAGCAGCAGCGCCACTTACGGGTATGGCTACACCTTC.

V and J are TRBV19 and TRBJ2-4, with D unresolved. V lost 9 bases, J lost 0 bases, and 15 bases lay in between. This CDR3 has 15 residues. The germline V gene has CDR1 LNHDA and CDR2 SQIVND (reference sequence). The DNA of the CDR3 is TGTGCCAGCAGTCCTTCGACGTTAGCCAAAAACATTCAGTACTTC. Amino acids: CASSPSTLAKNIQYF.

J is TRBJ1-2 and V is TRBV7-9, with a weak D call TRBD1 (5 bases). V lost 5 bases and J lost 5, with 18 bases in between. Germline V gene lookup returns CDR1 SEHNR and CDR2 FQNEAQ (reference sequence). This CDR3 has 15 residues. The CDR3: CASSLIIGGEYGYTF. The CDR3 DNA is TGTGCCAGCAGCCTAATCATAGGAGGGGAATATGGCTACACCTTC.

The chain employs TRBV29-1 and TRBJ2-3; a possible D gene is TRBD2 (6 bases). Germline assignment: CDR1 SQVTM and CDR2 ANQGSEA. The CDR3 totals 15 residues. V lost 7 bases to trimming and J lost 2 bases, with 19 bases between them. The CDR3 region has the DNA TGCAGCGCTCCCCGGACTACGACCTACACAGATACGCAGTATTTT. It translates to CSAPRTTTYTDTQYF.

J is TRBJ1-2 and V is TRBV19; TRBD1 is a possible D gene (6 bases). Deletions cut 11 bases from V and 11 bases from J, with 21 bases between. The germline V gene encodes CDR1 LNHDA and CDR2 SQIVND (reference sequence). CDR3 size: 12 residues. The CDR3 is CAANTGTLGYTF. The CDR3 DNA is TGTGCCGCGAACACAGGGACCCTCGGGTACACCTTC.

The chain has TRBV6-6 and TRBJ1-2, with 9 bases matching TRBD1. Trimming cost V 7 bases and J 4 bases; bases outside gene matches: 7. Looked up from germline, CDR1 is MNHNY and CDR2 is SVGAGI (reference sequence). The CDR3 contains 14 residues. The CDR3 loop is CASITGTGFYGYTF. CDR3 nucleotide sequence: TGTGCCAGCATCACCGGGACAGGGTTCTATGGCTACACCTTC.